One sample yielded the 28 T cell receptor beta chains listed below, sequenced in a study of shared clonotypes between healthy human individuals. Repertoires were generated with immunoSEQ multiplex PCR, while TCRdb's copy carries only in-frame clones and drops some. The table lists under 600,000 clones, 75% to 80% of them singletons. Input material: PBMCs. These receptor sequences come from a woman aged 40 to 50 in good health. Some clones in this sample may be carry-over from other donors' samples.

This chain connects TRBV11-2 to TRBJ2-7, with a possible D match to TRBD2 (6 bases). The CDR3 runs to 15 residues. Germline V CDR1 and CDR2: SGHAT, FQNNGV. V lost 1 base to trimming and J lost 2 bases, with 12 bases between them. CDR3 in amino acids: CASSLGRLAPYEQYF. CDR3 sequence (DNA): TGTGCCAGCAGCTTAGGTCGTCTAGCGCCCTACGAGCAGTACTTC.

This clone has a single count. This sequence joins TRBV11-3 and TRBJ2-5; 14 nucleotides line up with TRBD2. In germline, CDR1 is SGHNT, CDR2 YENEEA. The V segment lost 5 bases and the J segment 4 bases; nucleotides outside the gene matches: 9. The CDR3 is made up of 17 amino acids. CDR3 sequence: CASSTAGTSGSGETQYF. DNA for the CDR3: TGTGCCAGCAGCACAGCCGGGACTAGCGGGAGTGGAGAGACCCAGTACTTC.

V and J are TRBV2 and TRBJ1-3; D gene ambiguous. Trimming removed 6 bases from V and 7 bases from J, with 16 bases in between. The CDR3 contains 14 residues. Germline-derived CDR1 and CDR2 are SNHLY and FYNNEI. The CDR3 DNA follows: TGTGCCAGCAGCCGGACGGGATTCGGGAACACCATATATTTT. This gives the protein CASSRTGFGNTIYF.

This chain connects TRBV9 to TRBJ1-4; TRBD1 might be the D (5 bases). Germline V CDR1 and CDR2: SGDLS, YYNGEE. V was pared by 0 bases and J by 6 bases, with 12 bases between. This CDR3 has 15 residues. The CDR3 nucleotides read TGTGCCAGCAGCGTAGGGGGGGTAAGGGATGAAAAACTGTTTTTT. Protein: CASSVGGVRDEKLFF.

V usage is TRBV30 and J usage is TRBJ2-7, with 7 bases aligning to TRBD2. Trimming removed 1 base from V and 6 bases from J; junction bases left unmatched: 3. Germline V gene data show CDR1 as GTSNPN and CDR2 as SVGIG (reference sequence). There are 12 residues in the CDR3. The CDR3 is CAWSEAGAEQYF. CDR3 DNA: TGTGCCTGGAGTGAGGCGGGAGCCGAGCAGTACTTC.

The V call is TRBV7-8, the J call TRBJ2-5; 8 nucleotides agree with TRBD1. Germline CDR1 and CDR2: SGHVS and FQNEAQ. CDR3 length equals 13 residues. V lost 8 bases, J lost 5 bases, and 7 bases stayed unmatched. The CDR3 DNA reads as TGTGCCAGCGGACAGGGACCTCGGGAGACCCAGTACTTC. This codes for CASGQGPRETQYF. The full variable domain, completed using reference TRBV7-8 and TRBJ2-5, is GAGVSQSPRYKVAKRGQDVALRCDPISGHVSLFWYQQALGQGPEFLTYFQNEAQLDKSGLPSDRFFAERPEGSVSTLKIQRTQQEDSAVYLCASGQGPRETQYFGPGTRLLVL.

The chain is built from TRBV18 and TRBJ2-6; D may be TRBD2 (5 bases). Per the germline V gene, CDR1 is KGHSH and CDR2 is LQKENI. The V gene lost 5 bases and the J gene lost 2 bases, with 13 bases spanning the gap. This CDR3 is built from 16 residues. The CDR3 nucleotides read TGTGCCAGCTCATCTCAACGGGGTGCTGGGGCCAACGTCCTGACTTTC. Amino acid sequence: CASSSQRGAGANVLTF.

The count of this clone is one. This chain uses TRBV27 with TRBJ1-4, with a weak D call TRBD1 (6 bases). Trimming stripped 1 base from V and 7 bases from J, with 16 bases between. Germline CDR1 and CDR2: MNHEY and SMNVEV (reference sequence). This CDR3 is 16 amino acids long. The CDR3 nucleotides read TGTGCCAGCAGTTTATACTTCGGGGGCGCGGGTGAAAAACTGTTTTTT. This gives the protein CASSLYFGGAGEKLFF.

The chain employs TRBV15 and TRBJ2-3, with 8 bases that match TRBD1. The CDR3 is made up of 17 amino acids. With 3 bases clipped from V and 5 bases from J, the junction kept 13 bases outside the gene matches. Germline values: CDR1 LNHNV, CDR2 YYDKDF (reference sequence). The CDR3 reads CATSRRATGVVLDTQYF. Written as DNA, the CDR3 is TGTGCCACCAGCAGGCGAGCGACAGGGGTCGTGTTAGATACGCAGTATTTT. Together with reference TRBV15 and TRBJ2-3, the CDR3 gives the full variable domain: DAMVIQNPRYQVTQFGKPVTLSCSQTLNHNVMYWYQQKSSQAPKLLFHYYDKDFNNEADTPDNFQSRRPNTSFCFLDIRSPGLGDTAMYLCATSRRATGVVLDTQYFGPGTRLTVL.

The V gene is TRBV19, the J gene TRBJ1-1; no definite D call. Germline CDR1 reads LNHDA; CDR2 reads SQIVND (reference sequence). The CDR3 totals 14 residues. V lost 6 bases and J 6 bases, leaving 17 bases between the germline ends. CDR3 DNA sequence: TGTGCCAGTAGCATGGGTGGAGGGATCGCTGAAGCTTTCTTT. This encodes CASSMGGGIAEAFF.

The CDR3 reads CASSSHRGATEAFF. CDR3 coding DNA: TGTGCCAGCAGCTCCCACAGGGGGGCCACTGAAGCTTTCTTT. The rearrangement uses TRBV9 and TRBJ1-1; 8 bases are shared with TRBD1. Looked up from germline, CDR1 is SGDLS and CDR2 is YYNGEE. The trim removed 4 bases at V and 4 bases at J, leaving 6 bases unmatched. CDR3 length: 14 residues.

This clone was seen only a few times. The rearrangement uses TRBV7-2 and TRBJ2-7; D could derive from TRBD1 or TRBD2 (6 bases each). V was trimmed by 5 bases and J by 0 bases, leaving 11 bases between them. The germline V gene has CDR1 SGHTA and CDR2 FQGNSA. The CDR3 covers 14 residues. This CDR3 reads CASSIGGSSYEQYF. The CDR3 DNA reads as TGTGCCAGCAGCATAGGGGGGAGCTCCTACGAGCAGTACTTC.

The chain uses TRBV18 and TRBJ2-7; D gene unclear. Germline CDR1 and CDR2: KGHSH and LQKENI. This CDR3 has 14 residues. V dropped 1 base and J dropped 3 bases, with 10 bases sitting between them. DNA of the CDR3: TGTGCCAGCTCACCACAGAAGAACCACTACGAGCAGTACTTC. Protein sequence: CASSPQKNHYEQYF.

This clone appeared many times. CDR3 sequence (DNA): TGTGCCAGCAGTTACTCGCAGGGGACTTACGAGCAGTACTTC. Translated: CASSYSQGTYEQYF. The V and J genes are TRBV6-5 and TRBJ2-5; the D gene could be TRBD1 or TRBD2 (6 bases each). The J call may not be correct, given that the DNA end is closer to TRBJ2-7. CDR1 is MNHEY and CDR2 is SVGAGI in the germline V gene. The CDR3 contains 14 residues.

The chain uses TRBV15 and TRBJ2-1; 7 bases fit TRBD1. J gave up 2 bases and V 4 bases, and 5 bases lay outside the gene matches. This CDR3 has 15 residues. Per germline, CDR1 LNHNV and CDR2 YYDKDF (reference sequence). CDR3 amino acids: CATSMGQSTYNEQFF. CDR3 nucleotides: TGTGCCACCAGCATGGGACAGTCGACCTACAATGAGCAGTTCTTC.

This sequence joins TRBV2 and TRBJ1-4; D is possibly TRBD1 (5 bases). The CDR3 is 14 residues long. The germline CDR1 and CDR2 sequences are SNHLY and FYNNEI. V lost 5 bases to trimming and J lost 3 bases, with 10 bases between them. In nucleotides, the CDR3 is TGTGCCAGCAGTTGGGGCCAGTCTAATGAAAAACTGTTTTTT. It encodes CASSWGQSNEKLFF.

The chain combines TRBV7-6 with TRBJ1-4, with unresolved D. Trimming shortened V by 3 bases and J by 8 bases, and 10 bases separated the two germline ends. The CDR3 has 13 amino acids. CDR1 and CDR2 from the germline V gene are SGHVS and FNYEAQ. CDR3 residues: CASSFAPREKLFF. In DNA form, the CDR3 reads TGTGCCAGCAGCTTTGCCCCTCGGGAAAAACTGTTTTTT. The full variable domain, its missing parts supplied by reference TRBV7-6 and TRBJ1-4, is GAGVSQSPRYKVTKRGQDVALRCDPISGHVSLYWYRQALGQGPEFLTYFNYEAQQDKSGLPNDRFSAERPEGSISTLTIQRTEQRDSAMYRCASSFAPREKLFFGSGTQLSVL.

V is TRBV30 and J is TRBJ1-6, with a tentative D call TRBD1 (5 bases). The CDR3 loop spans 14 amino acids. V lost 2 bases, J lost 10 bases, and 15 bases lay in between. Germline V gives CDR1 GTSNPN, CDR2 SVGIG (reference sequence). The CDR3 spells CAWSLGGGDSPLHF. DNA of the CDR3: TGTGCCTGGAGTCTAGGCGGGGGGGACTCACCCCTCCACTTT. Drawing the rest from reference TRBV30 and TRBJ1-6, the complete variable domain is SQTIHQWPATLVQPVGSPLSLECTVEGTSNPNLYWYRQAAGRGLQLLFYSVGIGQISSEVPQNLSASRPQDRQFILSSKKLLLSDSGFYLCAWSLGGGDSPLHFGNGTRLTVT.

This clone appeared once. The chain carries TRBV19 and TRBJ1-6; maybe TRBD1 (5 bases). The ends were cut back, 3 bases at V and 0 bases at J, with 18 bases in the middle. CDR1 LNHDA and CDR2 SQIVND come from the germline V gene (reference sequence). This CDR3 spans 19 amino acids. CDR3 sequence (DNA): TGTGCCAGTAGTATGCTCGGACACCCCTTGAGCTCCTATAATTCACCCCTCCACTTT. Its translation: CASSMLGHPLSSYNSPLHF.

The rearrangement joins TRBV25-1 to TRBJ1-5; D is perhaps TRBD1 (6 bases). CDR3 size: 13 residues. Germline V gene lookup returns CDR1 MGHDK and CDR2 SYGVNS. V was pared by 8 bases and J by 4 bases, with 12 bases between. The CDR3 region has the DNA TGTGCCAGCTGCCACGGACAGAATCAGCCCCAGCATTTT. Protein: CASCHGQNQPQHF.

The chain joins TRBV4-2 to TRBJ2-5; weak D call: TRBD2 (6 bases). Germline V gives CDR1 LGHNA, CDR2 YNFKEQ. The CDR3 length is 17 residues. V lost 0 bases, J lost 3 bases, and 17 bases lay in between. CDR3 region: CASSQEQAGRFEETQYF. CDR3 bases: TGTGCCAGCAGCCAAGAACAGGCAGGGAGGTTTGAAGAGACCCAGTACTTC.

The chain carries TRBV2 and TRBJ2-5; 9 bases are shared with TRBD2. Germline trimming cut 4 bases from V and 2 bases from J; bases unmatched to any gene: 17. Per the germline V gene, CDR1 is SNHLY and CDR2 is FYNNEI. The CDR3 runs 19 residues. The chain's CDR3 is CASSVAPPLAGGPQETQYF. The CDR3 region has the DNA TGTGCCAGCAGTGTGGCCCCGCCCTTGGCGGGAGGGCCGCAAGAGACCCAGTACTTC.

This clone was counted many times. Relative to the germline gene, one junction end is altered; a read error may explain this. The rearrangement links TRBV6-1 to TRBJ2-7, with 10 bases aligning to TRBD2. The CDR3 totals 14 residues. Germline V gene lookup returns CDR1 MNHNS and CDR2 SASEGT. CDR3 sequence (DNA): TGTGCCAGCAGTCTAGCGGGAGTCTCCCACGAGCAGTACTTC. Translation gives CASSLAGVSHEQYF.

This clone has just a few counts. The genes are TRBV7-9 and TRBJ1-5; tentatively, D is TRBD1 (6 bases). Germline CDR1 is SEHNR and CDR2 is FQNEAQ (reference sequence). The CDR3 has 15 residues. V dropped 5 bases and J dropped 6 bases, with 17 bases sitting between them. This chain's CDR3 is CASSVSGAPGQPQHF. In DNA form, the CDR3 reads TGTGCCAGCAGCGTATCAGGGGCGCCTGGTCAGCCCCAGCATTTT.

The chain is built from TRBV15 and TRBJ2-1, with TRBD1 matching over 10 bases. The CDR3 runs 14 residues. Germline assignment: CDR1 LNHNV and CDR2 YYDKDF (reference sequence). V dropped 5 bases and J dropped 9; count of bases not matched to a gene: 7. The CDR3 protein is CATSLRQGAGEQFF. CDR3 DNA sequence: TGTGCCACCAGCTTACGACAGGGGGCCGGTGAGCAGTTCTTC.

The chain couples TRBV5-1 to TRBJ1-3; 12 bases are a match to TRBD1. The CDR3 spans 15 residues. Germline V gene sequence: CDR1 SGHRS, CDR2 YFSETQ. V lost 4 bases and J lost 6; bases outside the gene matches: 5. The CDR3 nucleotides read TGCGCCAGCAGCATCGCGGGACAGGGGGCAAACACCATATATTTT. Translated: CASSIAGQGANTIYF.

This clone was seen once. DNA for the CDR3: TGTGCCAGCAGCGTCGGGACAGCTACCGGGGAGCTGTTTTTT. Its translation: CASSVGTATGELFF. This chain links TRBV4-2 with TRBJ2-2; 7 positions agree with TRBD1. The CDR3 is 14 amino acids. V lost 5 bases, J lost 5 bases, and 5 bases stayed unmatched. Germline-derived CDR1 and CDR2 are LGHNA and YNFKEQ.

This clone showed up just once. The chain recombines TRBV6-1 with TRBJ2-3; TRBD2 aligns across 8 bases. The CDR3 extends over 18 amino acids. V lost 4 bases to trimming and J lost 0 bases; unmatched junction nucleotides: 12. Germline V gene lookup returns CDR1 MNHNS and CDR2 SASEGT. CDR3 protein: CASSGWTSSTTSTDTQYF. The CDR3 DNA sequence: TGTGCCAGCAGTGGTTGGACTAGCTCCACCACTAGCACAGATACGCAGTATTTT.